This TCR beta chain originates from a study of spatial heterogeneity in lung cancer. In the study overall: Detected beta-chain sequences consistently exceeded alpha-chain sequences. Overall study results and limits: There were more appearances of ubiquitous expanded tumor TCRs in blood at resection than at follow-up.

The sample's time point: sample taken at primary tumor resection. Sequencing was performed on whole RNA extracted from tumor and nontumor lung tissue, or from frozen PBMC, and the material was left unsorted. The donors, around 72 patients with untreated early-stage non-small cell lung cancer, provided the samples. TCRdb re-called the 5' RACE reads with MiXCR, one entry per CDR3 protein. The table has around 87,000 distinct CDR3 sequences, 9.5% to 15% seen once. V lost 5 bases to trimming and J lost 7 bases, with 17 bases between them. The CDR3 is 15 residues long. The germline gives CDR1 SEHNR, CDR2 FQNEAQ (reference sequence). This clonotype was recorded many times. Its antigen is unidentified.

The source of this sequence is a male donor with early-stage non-small cell lung cancer. The chain links TRBV7-9 to TRBJ2-2, with D perhaps matching TRBD2 (5 bases). The material was PBMCs, obtained at surgery. The CDR3 DNA reads as TGTGCCAGCAGCCCCCGGTATATCGGGATCGGGGAGCTGTTTTTT. Its translation: CASSPRYIGIGELFF.